The 3 T cell receptor beta chains reported below all come from one sample, sequenced in a study of siplizumab effects on memory and regulatory T cells. Some clones are missing from TCRdb's copy, which holds only in-frame ones; the method was immunoSEQ multiplex PCR. This table holds more than 45,000 clones, approximately 95% found once. Material: CD8+ T cells sorted from blood. The receptor source for this set is a human donor in good health.

The chain combines TRBV7-6 with TRBJ2-6; possible D gene TRBD1, 5 bases. V lost 2 bases and J 0 bases, leaving 5 bases between the germline ends. Germline-derived CDR1 and CDR2 are SGHVS and FNYEAQ. The CDR3 consists of 15 residues. Here the CDR3 reads CASSLRGSGANVLTF. The DNA of the CDR3 is TGTGCCAGCAGCTTAAGGGGCTCTGGGGCCAACGTCCTGACTTTC.

V gene TRBV4-1 combines with J gene TRBJ1-1; D unclear. CDR3 length: 11 amino acids. CDR1 is MGHRA, CDR2 YSYEKL, per germline. Trimming cost V 1 base and J 11 bases, with 8 bases left between them. The CDR3 DNA is TGCGCCAGCAGCCAAGTAGGAATTGCTTTCTTT. Encoded protein: CASSQVGIAFF.

This chain connects TRBV15 to TRBJ2-1, with D possibly matching TRBD2 (6 bases). Looked up from germline, CDR1 is LNHNV and CDR2 is YYDKDF (reference sequence). The CDR3 loop spans 16 amino acids. With 5 bases removed from V and 1 base from J, the gap between germline ends came to 15 bases. This CDR3 is CATSGTRDSSYNEQFF. DNA for the CDR3: TGTGCCACCAGCGGAACCCGGGACTCTTCCTACAATGAGCAGTTCTTC.